The rows below give T cell receptor beta chains drawn from one sample of a study of cytomegalovirus exposure and HLA in healthy donors. The repertoire was sequenced with immunoSEQ multiplex PCR; TCRdb's copy has only in-frame clones and lacks some. Of under 200,000 clones in the sample, roughly nine tenths were seen once. The sample taken for sequencing was PBMCs. The receptors were sampled from a boy under 10 years old in good health and CMV-seronegative. CDR3s include the opening cysteine and the closing phenylalanine or tryptophan. A D gene is named only where the DNA matches it firmly. Rows give clone size only sometimes, using once, few, many, or a class for an expanded clone.

D gene	V gene	J gene	clone size	CDR3 protein	CDR3 DNA
NA	TRBV30	TRBJ1-6	NA	CAWKAGSPLHF	TGTGCCTGGAAGGCGGGCTCACCCCTCCACTTT
TRBD1	TRBV18	TRBJ2-7	NA	CASSPDRGFDEQYF	TGTGCCAGCTCACCGGACAGGGGGTTCGACGAGCAGTACTTC
NA	TRBV4-2	TRBJ2-1	NA	CASSLFSARSSYNEQFF	TGTGCCAGCAGCCTTTTTAGCGCGAGGAGCTCCTACAATGAGCAGTTCTTC
TRBD2	TRBV5-1	TRBJ2-5	NA	CASRTSGTSGSRETQYF	TGCGCCAGCCGTACGTCCGGGACTAGCGGGAGTCGGGAGACCCAGTACTTC
TRBD2	TRBV19	TRBJ2-3	NA	CASSPPGGGSTDTQYF	TGTGCCAGTAGTCCCCCCGGGGGGGGAAGCACAGATACGCAGTATTTT
TRBD1	TRBV27	TRBJ1-2	NA	CASSLEGGDRGDLGYTF	TGTGCCAGCAGTTTAGAGGGGGGGGACAGGGGGGATCTTGGCTACACCTTC
TRBD2	TRBV10-2	TRBJ2-2	NA	CASSEPSGGATGELFF	TGCGCCAGCAGTGAGCCTAGCGGGGGGGCCACCGGGGAGCTGTTTTTT
NA	TRBV7-9	TRBJ2-7	once	CASSFGARRAIGEQYF	TGTGCCAGCAGCTTTGGTGCGAGGAGGGCTATAGGGGAGCAGTACTTC
TRBD1	TRBV7-2	TRBJ1-5	NA	CASSTGQVRNQPQHF	TGTGCCAGCAGCACCGGACAGGTTCGCAATCAGCCCCAGCATTTT
NA	TRBV30	TRBJ1-3	NA	CAWSVRGTIYF	TGTGCCTGGAGTGTACGGGGCACCATATATTTT
NA	TRBV2	TRBJ2-3	once	CASRGSTDTQYF	TGTGCCAGCCGGGGTAGCACAGATACGCAGTATTTT
NA	TRBV6-1	TRBJ1-6	NA	CASSGKRGRSHNSPLHF	TGTGCCAGCAGTGGGAAGCGGGGGAGATCACATAATTCACCCCTCCACTTT
TRBD2	TRBV7-9	TRBJ2-3	NA	CASSLGEREPGTDTQYF	TGTGCCAGCAGCTTAGGTGAGCGGGAGCCAGGCACAGATACGCAGTATTTT
NA	TRBV7-2	TRBJ2-7	once	CASSAAAQPVYEQYF	TGTGCCAGCAGCGCGGCGGCCCAACCCGTGTACGAGCAGTACTTC
TRBD1	TRBV7-2	TRBJ2-3	NA	CASSAQTGVVADTQYF	TGTGCCAGCAGCGCCCAGACAGGGGTAGTCGCAGATACGCAGTATTTT
NA	TRBV7-3	TRBJ1-1	NA	CASSFRLSSSPAFF	TGTGCCAGCAGCTTCCGATTGTCTAGCTCTCCAGCTTTCTTT
NA	TRBV15	TRBJ2-3	NA	CATSRVRDTQYF	TGTGCCACCAGCAGAGTGAGGGATACGCAGTATTTT
NA	TRBV13	TRBJ2-3	NA	CASSLALTDTQYF	TGTGCCAGCAGCTTAGCCCTAACAGATACGCAGTATTTT
TRBD1	TRBV5-1	TRBJ2-1	NA	CASSGLPGQGNEQFF	TGCGCCAGCAGCGGACTGCCGGGACAGGGAAATGAGCAGTTCTTC
NA	TRBV4-1	TRBJ1-5	NA	CASSQENYQPQHF	TGCGCCAGCAGCCAAGAAAACTATCAGCCCCAGCATTTT
NA	TRBV28	TRBJ1-5	once	CASSPLQGLNQPQHF	TGTGCCAGCAGTCCTCTACAGGGTTTAAATCAGCCCCAGCATTTT
TRBD2	TRBV5-1	TRBJ2-2	NA	CASSPGLAGNTGELFF	TGCGCCAGCAGTCCCGGACTAGCGGGGAACACCGGGGAGCTGTTTTTT